This record covers a single T cell receptor (beta chain). Antigen: not known. The data stem from a study of cytomegalovirus exposure and HLA in healthy donors. Study at large: The study placed approximately 81% of its approximately 400 genotyped donors in the Caucasian-associated ancestry cluster. Study-wide findings and caveats: CMV antigen specificity was confirmed in vitro for a few CMV-associated chains.

With 60 Vbeta and 13 Jbeta primers, the PCR was carried out. In the study's own analysis: Unique TCR beta chains numbered approximately 76 million in a later analysis, with roughly 10 million shared. Produced via immunoSEQ multiplex PCR; TCRdb's table is partial and in-frame only. V, J and clone size are those of that table, while D and trimming were read from the DNA. The data include 130,000 to 150,000 clones; the top ten clones carry roughly 2.7%. The CDR3 spans 13 residues. V was shortened by 2 bases and J by 2 bases, with 7 bases between the two germline ends. Per germline, CDR1 LGHNA and CDR2 YSLEER.

This clonotype was sampled from a middle-aged man in good health and CMV-seronegative. The V call is TRBV4-3, the J call TRBJ2-7; D uncertain. Sample: PBMCs. DNA of the CDR3: TGCGCCAGCAGCCAATCAGTAACCTACGAGCAGTACTTC. It is translated as CASSQSVTYEQYF.